The sequence of this T cell receptor beta chain was determined in a study of preoperative IRX-2 immunotherapy in early breast cancer. Treatment in this sample: preoperative locoregional IRX-2 cytokine immunotherapy. Here immunoSEQ multiplex PCR was the method, and the copy in TCRdb shows in-frame clones only, minus some. The profile shows 30,000 or so clones, 75% to 90% of them singletons. The CDR3 spans 14 residues. This sequence joins TRBV1 and TRBJ1-4; the D call of TRBD1 is as the table states it, not checked on the DNA. TRBV1 constitutes a pseudogene. This TCR came from a human donor with breast cancer. Sequencing was performed on lymph node tissue, taken from a patient treated with IRX-2 immunotherapy. Here the CDR3 reads CTSSPGTGREKLFF. For the CDR3, the DNA is TGCACCAGCAGCCCCGGGACAGGGCGCGAAAAACTGTTTTTT.